Following are 19 T cell receptor beta chains from one sample sequenced in a study of identical twins' blood T cells. Via MiXCR, TCRdb re-called the 5' RACE reads, giving one row per CDR3 protein. Of hundreds of thousands of distinct CDR3 sequences in the sample, roughly 31% are singletons; the top ten hold about 6%. The sequenced sample consisted of PBMCs. These receptors all stem from a woman aged 18-55 years in good health.

This clonotype appeared a single time. The chain has TRBV5-4 and TRBJ2-2; D perhaps matches TRBD1 (5 bases). This CDR3 is 13 amino acids long. V lost 1 base, J lost 11 bases, and 12 bases lay in between. Germline V CDR1 and CDR2: SGHNT, YYREEE (reference sequence). CDR3 bases: TGTGCCAGCAGCTTGCCCCAGGGTTCAGAGCTGTTTTTT. Protein sequence: CASSLPQGSELFF.

This clonotype was recorded a few times. The chain couples TRBV6-5 to TRBJ1-1; D uncertain. The CDR3 spans 13 residues. The V gene lost 6 bases and the J gene lost 1 base, with 9 bases spanning the gap. The germline V gene encodes CDR1 MNHEY and CDR2 SVGAGI. The CDR3 reads CASSPPWNTEAFF. CDR3 DNA: TGTGCCAGCAGCCCCCCGTGGAACACTGAAGCTTTCTTT.

V usage is TRBV20-1 and J usage is TRBJ2-4, with D unresolved. Germline V CDR1 and CDR2: DFQATT, SNEGSKA (reference sequence). The CDR3 totals 13 residues. Deletions cut 6 bases from V and 0 bases from J, with 9 bases between. Here the CDR3 reads CSASDLAKNIQYF. CDR3 coding DNA: TGCAGTGCGTCAGACCTAGCCAAAAACATTCAGTACTTC.

On this clonotype itself: This may arise from a read error, as a much more abundant clone is one base away. The rearrangement uses TRBV24-1 and TRBJ1-5; D ambiguous. The germline V and J ends were trimmed by 4 bases and 3 bases, with 9 bases remaining between them. The CDR3 has 14 amino acids. Germline V gene sequence: CDR1 KGHDR, CDR2 SFDVKD. CDR3 nucleotide sequence: TGTGCCACCAGTGAGGGCGACTTCAATCAGCCCCAGCATTTT. The encoded protein is CATSEGDFNQPQHF.

The table lists this clonotype with a few counts. This chain uses TRBV2 with TRBJ2-2, with a weak D call TRBD2 (5 bases). V was shortened by 6 bases and J by 8 bases, with 13 bases between the two germline ends. The CDR3 is 13 residues long. Germline CDR1 and CDR2: SNHLY and FYNNEI. The CDR3 region has the DNA TGTGCCAGCAGAACTAGGGTTAGTGGGGAGCTGTTTTTT. This translates into CASRTRVSGELFF.

This clonotype showed up just a few times. The chain couples TRBV5-6 to TRBJ2-1; 12 bases agree with TRBD2. Germline CDR1 reads SGHDT; CDR2 reads YYEEEE. The CDR3 loop spans 17 amino acids. V was pared by 2 bases and J by 8 bases, with 11 bases of the junction left unmatched. CDR3: CASSLLAGGLIIDEQFF. The CDR3 DNA reads as TGTGCCAGCAGCTTACTAGCGGGGGGTTTAATTATCGATGAGCAGTTCTTC.

This clonotype was seen a handful of times. V gene TRBV5-1 combines with J gene TRBJ2-3; D perhaps matches TRBD2 (6 bases). Trimming pared 2 bases from V and 1 base from J, leaving 11 bases between. This CDR3 has 15 amino acids. Germline lookup yields CDR1 SGHRS and CDR2 YFSETQ. The CDR3 loop is CASSFRPGGTDTQYF. The CDR3, as DNA: TGCGCCAGCAGCTTTCGGCCGGGGGGCACAGATACGCAGTATTTT.

This clonotype appeared a few times. This chain joins TRBV29-1 and TRBJ2-3, with 9 positions matching TRBD1. V was clipped by 7 bases and J by 6 bases; unmatched bases: 5. CDR1 SQVTM and CDR2 ANQGSEA come from the germline V gene. This CDR3 contains 12 residues. The CDR3 sequence: CSAGDRVDTQYF. CDR3 DNA: TGCAGCGCCGGGGACAGGGTGGATACGCAGTATTTT.

The chain uses TRBV20-1 and TRBJ1-2, with D possibly matching TRBD1 (6 bases). This CDR3 region has 12 residues. V lost 6 bases to trimming and J lost 2 bases, with 10 bases between them. Germline-derived CDR1 and CDR2 are DFQATT and SNEGSKA (reference sequence). The chain's CDR3 is CSAMGANYGYTF. As DNA, the CDR3 is TGCAGTGCCATGGGGGCCAACTATGGCTACACCTTC.

The chain links TRBV12-3 or TRBV12-4 to TRBJ1-2; 8 bases are a match to TRBD1. After removal of 5 bases from V and 8 bases from J, the junction contained 7 bases not matched to a gene. The CDR3 covers 13 residues. DNA of the CDR3: TGTGCCAGCAGTCCCATGGACAGGGACGGCTACACCTTC. Translating it yields CASSPMDRDGYTF.

This chain joins TRBV12-3 or TRBV12-4 and TRBJ2-2, with D unclear. With 8 bases removed from V and 4 bases from J, the gap between germline ends came to 5 bases. CDR3 size: 11 residues. CDR3 amino acids: CASCTTGELFF. For the CDR3, the DNA is TGTGCCAGCTGTACCACCGGGGAGCTGTTTTTT.

With regard to this clonotype: One end of the junction varies from germline; a read error may be responsible. The chain is built from TRBV2 and TRBJ2-4; D is unresolved. The CDR3 length is 14 residues. Germline-derived CDR1 and CDR2 are SNHLY and FYNNEI. CDR3 residues: CASSEAWVANTQYF. The CDR3 nucleotides read TGTGCCAGCAGTGAAGCTTGGGTTGCAAACACTCAGTACTTC.

The V and J genes are TRBV29-1 and TRBJ2-3; D is possibly TRBD2 (6 bases). CDR3 length equals 13 residues. V was cut by 5 bases and J by 6 bases, with 15 bases left in between. Germline V gives CDR1 SQVTM, CDR2 ANQGSEA. CDR3: CSVNRDSLDTQYF. The CDR3 DNA is TGCAGCGTTAACCGGGACTCACTGGATACGCAGTATTTT.

In this sample, this clonotype turned up many times. The chain joins TRBV20-1 to TRBJ1-2; the D gene is possibly TRBD1 (5 bases). Germline CDR1 DFQATT, CDR2 SNEGSKA (reference sequence). Trimming stripped 0 bases from V and 8 bases from J, with 19 bases between. The CDR3 spans 15 residues. The CDR3 coding sequence is TGCAGTGCTAGAGATCTGACCGGCGGGGGTAGCGGCTACACCTTC. Encoded protein: CSARDLTGGGSGYTF.

This clonotype came up a few times. The genes are TRBV5-6 and TRBJ2-1, with TRBD2 matching 9 bases. The V gene's germline CDR1 is SGHDT and CDR2 YYEEEE. The ends lost 3 bases at V and 4 bases at J; junction bases unmatched: 5. The CDR3 extends over 15 amino acids. CDR3 coding DNA: TGTGCCAGCAGCTCCTCTAGCGGGGTATACAATGAGCAGTTCTTC. It is translated as CASSSSSGVYNEQFF.

The chain has TRBV19 and TRBJ2-1; D not certain. Germline CDR1 is LNHDA and CDR2 is SQIVND (reference sequence). Trimming left V 4 bases short and J 7 bases short, with 14 bases between. This CDR3 has 14 amino acids. The CDR3 is CASSTKDPRNEQFF. CDR3 bases: TGTGCCAGTAGTACCAAGGACCCTCGGAATGAGCAGTTCTTC.

This clonotype was counted at least ten times. The chain couples TRBV12-3 or TRBV12-4 to TRBJ1-2; possibly TRBD1 for D (5 bases). The germline V and J ends were trimmed by 3 bases and 8 bases, with 28 bases remaining between them. The CDR3 sequence is 18 residues long. The CDR3 loop reads CASSFGLPRTSEKEGYTF. Written as DNA, the CDR3 is TGTGCCAGCAGTTTCGGCCTGCCTCGGACATCAGAGAAGGAAGGCTACACCTTC.

This clonotype has ten or more counts. In DNA, the CDR3 is TGTGCCAGCAGCTTAAGGACAGGGACCGAGCAGTACTTC. This codes for CASSLRTGTEQYF. The gene calls are TRBV11-2 and TRBJ2-7; 8 nucleotides align to TRBD1. Looked up from germline, CDR1 is SGHAT and CDR2 is FQNNGV. The V gene end was trimmed by 2 bases and the J gene end by 6 bases; junction bases not matched to a gene: 3. CDR3 length: 13 residues.

With respect to this clonotype: The junction departs from the called germline gene at one end, perhaps through a read error. The J gene is TRBJ1-1, the V gene TRBV20-1, with D tentatively TRBD1 (5 bases). Looked up from germline, CDR1 is DFQATT and CDR2 is SNEGSKA (reference sequence). The CDR3 has 14 residues. CDR3 nucleotides: TGCAGCCCCGCAAATAGGGGATCGAACACTGAAGCTTCCTTT. Translating it yields CSPANRGSNTEASF.